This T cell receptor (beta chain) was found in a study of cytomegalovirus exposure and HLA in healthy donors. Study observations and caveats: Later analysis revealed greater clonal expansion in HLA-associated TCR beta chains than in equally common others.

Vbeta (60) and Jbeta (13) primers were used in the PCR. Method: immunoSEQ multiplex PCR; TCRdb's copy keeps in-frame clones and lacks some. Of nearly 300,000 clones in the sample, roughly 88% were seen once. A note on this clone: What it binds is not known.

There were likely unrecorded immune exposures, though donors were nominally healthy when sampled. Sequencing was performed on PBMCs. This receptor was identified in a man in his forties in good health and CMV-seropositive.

The CDR3 is CASSLAGGEQFF. CDR3 bases: TGTGCCAGCAGCCTAGCGGGGGGGGAGCAGTTCTTC. The chain combines TRBV27 with TRBJ2-1, with 12 bases identical to TRBD2. V was pared by 6 bases and J by 10 bases, with 1 base of the junction left unmatched. The length of the CDR3 is 12 residues. Looked up from germline, CDR1 is MNHEY and CDR2 is SMNVEV (reference sequence).